Sequencing of this T cell receptor (beta chain) was carried out in a study of identical twins. In this sample, this clonotype turned up a few times. The J segment lost 7 bases and the V segment lost 4 bases, leaving 12 bases of the junction unmatched. This CDR3 has 15 amino acids. The germline gives CDR1 SGHRS, CDR2 YFSETQ. TCRdb re-called the 5' RACE reads through MiXCR, storing one row per CDR3 protein. The repertoire consists of fewer than 650,000 distinct CDR3 sequences, with less than 9% occurring once and the leading ten covering roughly 1.6%. These data are also associated with another study on yellow fever vaccine responses in identical twins.

This chain joins TRBV5-1 and TRBJ2-7; 9 positions agree with TRBD2. The sample comprised PBMCs. The source is a woman aged 18 to 35 in good health. CDR3 sequence reads: CASSQKAGGGYEQYF. As DNA, the CDR3 is TGCGCCAGCAGCCAGAAAGCGGGAGGAGGTTATGAGCAGTACTTC.